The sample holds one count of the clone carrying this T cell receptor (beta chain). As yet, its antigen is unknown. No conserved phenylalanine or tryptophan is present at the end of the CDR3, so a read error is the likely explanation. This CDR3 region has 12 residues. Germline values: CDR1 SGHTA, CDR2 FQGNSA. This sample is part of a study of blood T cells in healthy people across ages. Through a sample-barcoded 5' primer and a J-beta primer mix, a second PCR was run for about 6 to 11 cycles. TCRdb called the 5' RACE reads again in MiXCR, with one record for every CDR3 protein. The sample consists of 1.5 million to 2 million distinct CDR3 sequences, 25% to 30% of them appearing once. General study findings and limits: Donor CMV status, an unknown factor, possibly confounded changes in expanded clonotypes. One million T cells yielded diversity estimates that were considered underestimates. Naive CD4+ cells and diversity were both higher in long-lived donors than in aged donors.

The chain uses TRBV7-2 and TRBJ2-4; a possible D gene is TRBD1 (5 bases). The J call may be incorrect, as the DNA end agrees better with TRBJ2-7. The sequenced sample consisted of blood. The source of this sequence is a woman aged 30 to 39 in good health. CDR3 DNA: TGTGCCAGCAGCTTCCAGGGCTACGAGCAGTACCTC. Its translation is CASSFQGYEQYL.